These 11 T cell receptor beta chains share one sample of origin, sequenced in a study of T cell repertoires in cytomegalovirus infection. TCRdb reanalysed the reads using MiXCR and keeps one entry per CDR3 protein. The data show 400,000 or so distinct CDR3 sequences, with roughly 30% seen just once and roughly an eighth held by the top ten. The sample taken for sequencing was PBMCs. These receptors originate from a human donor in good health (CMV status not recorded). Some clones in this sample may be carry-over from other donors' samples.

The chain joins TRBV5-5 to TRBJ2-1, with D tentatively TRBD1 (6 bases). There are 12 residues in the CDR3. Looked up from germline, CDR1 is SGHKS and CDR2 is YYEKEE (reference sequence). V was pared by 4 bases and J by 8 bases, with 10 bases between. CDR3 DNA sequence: TGTGCCAGCAGCAAACAGGGCTATGAGCAGTTCTTC. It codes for CASSKQGYEQFF.

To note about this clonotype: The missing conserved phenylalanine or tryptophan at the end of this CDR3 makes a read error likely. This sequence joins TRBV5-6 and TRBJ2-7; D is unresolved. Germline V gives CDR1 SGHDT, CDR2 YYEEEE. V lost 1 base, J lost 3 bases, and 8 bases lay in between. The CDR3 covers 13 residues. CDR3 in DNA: TGTGCCAGCAGCTTGTCGTCGGTCTACGAGCAGTACTTA. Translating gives CASSLSSVYEQYL.

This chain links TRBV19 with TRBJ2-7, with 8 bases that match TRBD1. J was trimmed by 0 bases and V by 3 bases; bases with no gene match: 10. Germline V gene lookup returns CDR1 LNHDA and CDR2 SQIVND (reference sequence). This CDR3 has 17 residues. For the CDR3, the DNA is TGTGCCAGTAGTATCTCCAGGGGGCTCCGTAGCTCCTACGAGCAGTACTTC. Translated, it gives CASSISRGLRSSYEQYF.

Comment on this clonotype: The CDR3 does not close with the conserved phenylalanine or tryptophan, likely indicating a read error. CDR3 DNA sequence: TGTGCCAGCAGTTTCCGACAGGGGGGCTCCTACGAGCAGTACTTA. This gives the protein CASSFRQGGSYEQYL. The V gene is TRBV27, the J gene TRBJ2-7; TRBD1 agrees at 9 bases. Germline assignment: CDR1 MNHEY and CDR2 SMNVEV (reference sequence). The ends lost 3 bases at V and 0 bases at J; junction bases unmatched: 3. The CDR3 is made up of 15 amino acids.

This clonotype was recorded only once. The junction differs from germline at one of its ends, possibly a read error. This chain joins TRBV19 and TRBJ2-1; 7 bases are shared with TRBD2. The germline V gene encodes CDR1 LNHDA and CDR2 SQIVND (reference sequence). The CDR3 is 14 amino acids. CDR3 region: CASIIGEGFDEQFF. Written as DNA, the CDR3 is TGTGCCAGTATTATAGGGGAGGGTTTCGATGAGCAGTTCTTC.

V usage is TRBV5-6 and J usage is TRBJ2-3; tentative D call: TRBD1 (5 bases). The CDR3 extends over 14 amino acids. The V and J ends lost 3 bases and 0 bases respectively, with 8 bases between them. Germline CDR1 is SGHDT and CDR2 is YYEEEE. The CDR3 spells CASSSGISTDTQYF. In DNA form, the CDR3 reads TGTGCCAGCAGCTCAGGGATAAGCACAGATACGCAGTATTTT.

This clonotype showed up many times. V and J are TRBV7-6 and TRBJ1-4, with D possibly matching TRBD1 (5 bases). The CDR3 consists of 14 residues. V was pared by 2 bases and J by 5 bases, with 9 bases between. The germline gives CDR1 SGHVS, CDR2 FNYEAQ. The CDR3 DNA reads TGTGCCAGCAGCTTATCCGGGGCGAATGAAAAACTGTTTTTT. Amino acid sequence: CASSLSGANEKLFF. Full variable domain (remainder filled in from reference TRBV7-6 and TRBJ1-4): GAGVSQSPRYKVTKRGQDVALRCDPISGHVSLYWYRQALGQGPEFLTYFNYEAQQDKSGLPNDRFSAERPEGSISTLTIQRTEQRDSAMYRCASSLSGANEKLFFGSGTQLSVL.

The CDR3 protein is CASSYSGGRGGELFF. The CDR3 bases are TGTGCCAGCAGCTACAGCGGGGGGCGAGGCGGGGAGCTGTTTTTT. This chain joins TRBV11-2 and TRBJ2-2; 9 nucleotides match TRBD2. Per germline, CDR1 SGHAT and CDR2 FQNNGV. Unmatched junction bases numbered 7, after V lost 4 bases and J lost 7 bases. The CDR3 spans 15 residues.

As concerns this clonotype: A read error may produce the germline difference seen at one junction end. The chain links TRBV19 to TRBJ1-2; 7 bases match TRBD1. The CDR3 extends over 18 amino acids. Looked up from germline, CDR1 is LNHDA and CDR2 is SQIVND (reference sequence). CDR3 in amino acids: CASKGIGTAPLLNYGYPF. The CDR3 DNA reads TGTGCCAGTAAGGGAATCGGGACAGCACCTTTACTTAACTATGGCTACCCCTTC.

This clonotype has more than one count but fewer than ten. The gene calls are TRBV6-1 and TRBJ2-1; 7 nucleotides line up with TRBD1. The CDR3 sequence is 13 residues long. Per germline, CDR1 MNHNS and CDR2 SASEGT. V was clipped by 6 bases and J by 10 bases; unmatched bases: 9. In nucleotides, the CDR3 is TGTGCCAGCAGATCACGACAGGGCGGCGAGCAGTTCTTC. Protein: CASRSRQGGEQFF.

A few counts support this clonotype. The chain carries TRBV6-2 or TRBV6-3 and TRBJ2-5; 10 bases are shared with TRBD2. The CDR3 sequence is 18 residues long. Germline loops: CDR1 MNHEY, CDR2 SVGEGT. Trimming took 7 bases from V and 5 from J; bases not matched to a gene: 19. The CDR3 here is CASTPRGLAAPPRETQYF. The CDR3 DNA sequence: TGTGCCAGCACCCCCCGCGGACTAGCGGCCCCCCCAAGGGAGACCCAGTACTTC.